Given below is one T cell receptor beta chain in context. The CDR3 is 13 amino acids. Germline V CDR1 and CDR2: MNHNS, SASEGT. The V end was cut by 5 bases, the J end by 4 bases, with 11 bases between. These data originate in a study of cytomegalovirus exposure and HLA in healthy donors. Researchers ran the PCR with 60 Vbeta and 13 Jbeta primers. Sequenced by immunoSEQ multiplex PCR; TCRdb stores in-frame clones only, minus some. Among under 200,000 clones listed, roughly 78% were seen once. Sequencing was performed on PBMCs. The TCR originated in a woman between 40 and 55 years old in good health and CMV-seronegative. The gene calls are TRBV6-1 and TRBJ1-1, with D possibly matching TRBD1 (5 bases). CDR3 in amino acids: CASSLGGGTEAFF. CDR3 DNA sequence: TGTGCCAGCAGTTTGGGGGGGGGCACTGAAGCTTTCTTT.